This T cell receptor (beta chain) was observed in a study of T cells in Graves' hyperthyroidism and ophthalmopathy. Study-wide results and caveats: Ophthalmopathy was told apart from stable hyperthyroidism by a 13 V-J model.

Exclusion followed for patients with uncontrolled infection, other autoimmune disease, pregnancy or lactation. This clonotype occurred a few times. Its matching antigen is unknown. TCR beta CDR3 regions were amplified from RNA transcripts. The HTBI primer set drove a first-round RT-PCR of the TCR CDR3. One entry per CDR3 protein results from TCRdb running MiXCR on the multiplex PCR reads. The table shows a few hundred thousand distinct CDR3 sequences, with about 15% occurring only once. Germline V gene data show CDR1 as WSHSY and CDR2 as SAAADI. With V trimmed by 6 bases and J by 3 bases, 6 bases remained unmatched. This CDR3 region has 17 residues.

The origin of this receptor is a woman aged 25 to 45 with Graves' hyperthyroidism. This chain uses TRBV10-2 with TRBJ2-2; the match to TRBD2 covers 14 bases. The sequenced sample consisted of blood. CDR3 DNA sequence: TGCGCCAGCAGGGGACTAGCGGGAGAAACGGACACCGGGGAGCTGTTTTTT. It translates to CASRGLAGETDTGELFF.